A selection of T cell receptor beta chains follows, all from one sample in a study of a mutant IDH1 vaccine in newly diagnosed glioma. No antigen has been assigned to these receptors. This table comes from immunoSEQ multiplex PCR, and its TCRdb copy is limited to in-frame clones, with some not included. The table includes 75,000 to 95,000 clones, over 85% detected once. The specimen comprised PBMCs, sampled from a glioma patient whose treatment included an IDH1 peptide vaccine. The receptors derive from a woman between 45 and 65 years old with glioma. Each CDR3 is given with its conserved first and last residue. Each record gives: J gene, V gene, D gene, CDR3 protein, CDR3 DNA. D genes are given only for firm matches.

j_gene: TRBJ2-7; v_gene: TRBV7-9; d_gene: NA; CDR3aa: CASSPITYEQYF; CDR3nt: TGTGCCAGCAGCCCAATTACCTACGAGCAGTACTTC
j_gene: TRBJ2-7; v_gene: TRBV7-2; d_gene: TRBD2; CDR3aa: CASSLEASGFYEQYF; CDR3nt: TGTGCCAGCAGCTTAGAGGCTAGCGGGTTCTACGAGCAGTACTTC
j_gene: TRBJ2-7; v_gene: TRBV15; d_gene: TRBD2; CDR3aa: CATSRGGPGGPSYEQYF; CDR3nt: TGTGCCACCAGCAGGGGGGGTCCGGGAGGGCCCTCCTACGAGCAGTACTTC
j_gene: TRBJ1-1; v_gene: TRBV30; d_gene: NA; CDR3aa: CAWSVLQSTEAFF; CDR3nt: TGTGCCTGGAGTGTACTTCAATCCACTGAAGCTTTCTTT
j_gene: TRBJ1-4; v_gene: TRBV6-5; d_gene: TRBD1; CDR3aa: CASSLDRGNEKLFF; CDR3nt: TGTGCCAGCAGTTTGGACAGGGGGAATGAAAAACTGTTTTTT
j_gene: TRBJ2-7; v_gene: TRBV5-6; d_gene: NA; CDR3aa: CASSLWDRYEQYF; CDR3nt: TGTGCCAGCAGCTTGTGGGATAGGTACGAGCAGTACTTC
j_gene: TRBJ2-7; v_gene: TRBV7-9; d_gene: TRBD1; CDR3aa: CASLQGADEQYF; CDR3nt: TGTGCCAGCCTGCAGGGGGCGGACGAGCAGTACTTC
j_gene: TRBJ2-1; v_gene: TRBV5-4; d_gene: NA; CDR3aa: CASSLSGSEQFF; CDR3nt: TGTGCCAGCAGCTTGTCCGGGTCTGAGCAGTTCTTC
j_gene: TRBJ1-5; v_gene: TRBV6-1; d_gene: NA; CDR3aa: CASSEARQAGNQPQHF; CDR3nt: TGTGCCAGCAGTGAAGCCCGCCAAGCAGGGAATCAGCCCCAGCATTTT
j_gene: TRBJ2-1; v_gene: TRBV27; d_gene: TRBD1; CDR3aa: CASSFGQGRYEQFF; CDR3nt: TGTGCCAGCAGTTTCGGACAGGGGAGGTATGAGCAGTTCTTC
j_gene: TRBJ2-7; v_gene: TRBV21-1; d_gene: NA; CDR3aa: CASRGPGGAYEQYF; CDR3nt: TGTGCCAGCAGAGGCCCCGGTGGCGCCTACGAGCAGTACTTC
j_gene: TRBJ1-3; v_gene: TRBV18; d_gene: NA; CDR3aa: CASSPGEGLVPNFGNTIYF; CDR3nt: TGTGCCAGCTCACCAGGGGAGGGGCTCGTTCCCAACTTTGGAAACACCATATATTTT